These 5 T cell receptor beta chains were sequenced from one sample in a study of shared clonotypes between healthy human individuals. Here immunoSEQ multiplex PCR was the method, and the copy in TCRdb shows in-frame clones only, minus some. The sample lists fewer than 600,000 clones; about four fifths were seen once. Sequenced: PBMCs. Source of these receptors: a woman aged 40 to 49 in good health. Some clones in this sample may be carry-over from other donors' samples.

The chain has TRBV4-1 and TRBJ2-7; 7 bases are a match to TRBD2. Germline V gene lookup returns CDR1 MGHRA and CDR2 YSYEKL. The CDR3 totals 13 residues. Trimming took 3 bases from V and 4 from J; bases not matched to a gene: 3. The CDR3 region has the DNA TGCGCCAGCAGCCATAAGGGAGGGTACGAGCAGTACTTC. This sequence encodes CASSHKGGYEQYF.

This chain joins TRBV6-6 and TRBJ1-5; 10 bases align to TRBD1. This CDR3 is 16 amino acids long. The junction had 12 bases not matched to a gene; V was cut back by 6 bases and J by 7 bases. Per germline, CDR1 MNHNY and CDR2 SVGAGI (reference sequence). The CDR3 sequence: CASSYLGQGLVQPQHF. The CDR3 DNA reads TGTGCCAGCAGCTACCTGGGACAGGGGCTGGTGCAGCCCCAGCATTTT.

The chain links TRBV10-3 to TRBJ2-5, with 8 bases matching TRBD1. Near its end, the DNA agrees better with TRBJ2-7, so the J call may be wrong. The CDR3 runs to 13 residues. The V gene's germline CDR1 is ENHRY and CDR2 SYGVKD. The chain's CDR3 is CATLGTGNYEQYF. The CDR3, as DNA: TGTGCCACCCTGGGGACAGGCAACTACGAGCAGTACTTC.

This clone has a handful of counts. Other DNA sequences within the sample encode an identical CDR3. This chain connects TRBV18 to TRBJ2-5; D not certain. Germline CDR1 and CDR2: KGHSH and LQKENI. The CDR3 runs 13 residues. V lost 0 bases and J 4 bases, leaving 6 bases between the germline ends. The CDR3 DNA is TGTGCCAGCTCACCACCAGTCGGAGAGACCCAGTACTTC. Residues: CASSPPVGETQYF. Filled out from reference TRBV18 and TRBJ2-5, the complete variable domain reads NAGVMQNPRHLVRRRGQEARLRCSPMKGHSHVYWYRQLPEEGLKFMVYLQKENIIDESGMPKERFSAEFPKEGPSILRIQQVVRGDSAAYFCASSPPVGETQYFGPGTRLLVL.

Only one count was recorded for this clone. The chain carries TRBV15 and TRBJ1-4; D is perhaps TRBD1 (6 bases). The CDR3 sequence is 13 residues long. With 2 bases removed from V and 6 bases from J, the gap between germline ends came to 7 bases. CDR1 is LNHNV, CDR2 YYDKDF, per germline (reference sequence). The CDR3 DNA reads TGTGCCACCAGCAGAAACAGGGATGAAAAACTGTTTTTT. It is translated as CATSRNRDEKLFF.